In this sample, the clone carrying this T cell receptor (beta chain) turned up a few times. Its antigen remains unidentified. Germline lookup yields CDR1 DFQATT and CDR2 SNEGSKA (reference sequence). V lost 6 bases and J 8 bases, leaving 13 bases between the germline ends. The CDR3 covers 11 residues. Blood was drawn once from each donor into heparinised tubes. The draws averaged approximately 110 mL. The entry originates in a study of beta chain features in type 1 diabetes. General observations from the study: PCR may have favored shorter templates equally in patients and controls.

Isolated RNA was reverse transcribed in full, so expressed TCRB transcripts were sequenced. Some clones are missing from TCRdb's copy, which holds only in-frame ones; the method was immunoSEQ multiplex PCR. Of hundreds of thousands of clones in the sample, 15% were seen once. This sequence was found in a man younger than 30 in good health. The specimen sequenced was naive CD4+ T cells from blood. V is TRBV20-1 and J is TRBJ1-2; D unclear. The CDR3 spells CSATFPIGYTF. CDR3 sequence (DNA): TGCAGTGCGACGTTTCCTATCGGCTACACCTTC.